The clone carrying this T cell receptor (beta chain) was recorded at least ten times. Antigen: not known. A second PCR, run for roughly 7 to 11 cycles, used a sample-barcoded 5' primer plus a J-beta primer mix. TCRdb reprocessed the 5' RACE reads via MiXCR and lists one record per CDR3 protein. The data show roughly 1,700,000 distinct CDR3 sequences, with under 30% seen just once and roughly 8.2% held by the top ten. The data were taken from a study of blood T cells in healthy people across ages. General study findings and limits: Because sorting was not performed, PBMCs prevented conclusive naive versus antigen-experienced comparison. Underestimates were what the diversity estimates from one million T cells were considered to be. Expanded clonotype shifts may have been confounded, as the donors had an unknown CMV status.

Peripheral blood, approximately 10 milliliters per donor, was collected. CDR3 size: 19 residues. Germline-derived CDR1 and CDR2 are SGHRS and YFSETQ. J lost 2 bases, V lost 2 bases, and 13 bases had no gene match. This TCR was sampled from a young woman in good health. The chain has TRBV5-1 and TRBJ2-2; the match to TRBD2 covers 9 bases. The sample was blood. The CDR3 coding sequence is TGCGCCAGCAGCTTATTTGGTCCGGCGACTAGCGGCAACACCGGGGAGCTGTTTTTT. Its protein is CASSLFGPATSGNTGELFF.